This TCR beta chain was recorded in a study of cytomegalovirus exposure and HLA in healthy donors. The PCR employed 60 Vbeta primers together with 13 Jbeta primers. Clones were read by immunoSEQ multiplex PCR, and TCRdb kept only the in-frame ones, dropping some. The sample has approximately 130,000 clones; roughly 80% are singletons. CDR1 and CDR2 (germline): MNHEY, SVGAGI. V was pared by 3 bases and J by 2 bases, with 6 bases of the junction left unmatched. The CDR3 length is 16 residues. The source is a man between 25 and 39 years old in good health and CMV-seronegative. The specimen was PBMCs. This chain connects TRBV6-5 to TRBJ2-3, with TRBD1 matching 9 bases. CDR3 sequence reads: CASSYGGQGNTDTQYF. CDR3 in DNA: TGTGCCAGCAGTTATGGGGGACAGGGAAACACAGATACGCAGTATTTT.